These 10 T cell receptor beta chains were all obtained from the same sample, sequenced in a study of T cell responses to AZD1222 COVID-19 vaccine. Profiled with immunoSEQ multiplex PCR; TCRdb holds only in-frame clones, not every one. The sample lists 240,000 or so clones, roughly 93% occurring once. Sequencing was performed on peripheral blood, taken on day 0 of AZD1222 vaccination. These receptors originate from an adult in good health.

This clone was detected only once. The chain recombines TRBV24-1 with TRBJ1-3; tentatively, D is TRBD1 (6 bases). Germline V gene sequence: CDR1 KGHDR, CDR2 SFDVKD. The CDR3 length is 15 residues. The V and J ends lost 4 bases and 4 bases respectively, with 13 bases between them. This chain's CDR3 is CATSDPRGAGNTIYF. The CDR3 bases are TGTGCCACCAGTGACCCCAGGGGCGCCGGAAACACCATATATTTT.

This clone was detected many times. Here the CDR3 DNA reads TGTGCCAGCAGCTTAACCAGTGGAGAGTCACCCCTCCACTTT. Protein sequence: CASSLTSGESPLHF. This sequence joins TRBV7-9 and TRBJ1-6; D is undetermined. Trimming shortened V by 2 bases and J by 10 bases, and 12 bases separated the two germline ends. The CDR3 totals 14 residues. Germline CDR1 reads SEHNR; CDR2 reads FQNEAQ (reference sequence).

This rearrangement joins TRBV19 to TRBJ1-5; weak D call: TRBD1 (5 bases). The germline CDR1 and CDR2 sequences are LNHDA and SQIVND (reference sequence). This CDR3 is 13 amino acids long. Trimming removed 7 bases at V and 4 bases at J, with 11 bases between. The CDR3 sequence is CASTPGLNQPQHF. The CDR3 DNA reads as TGTGCCAGTACCCCAGGGTTAAATCAGCCCCAGCATTTT.

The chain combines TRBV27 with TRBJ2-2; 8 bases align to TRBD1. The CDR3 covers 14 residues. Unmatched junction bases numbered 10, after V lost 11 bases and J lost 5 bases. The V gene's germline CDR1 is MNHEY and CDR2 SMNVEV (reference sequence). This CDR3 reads CASLFDRGTGELFF. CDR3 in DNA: TGTGCCTCGCTATTTGACAGGGGAACCGGGGAGCTGTTTTTT.

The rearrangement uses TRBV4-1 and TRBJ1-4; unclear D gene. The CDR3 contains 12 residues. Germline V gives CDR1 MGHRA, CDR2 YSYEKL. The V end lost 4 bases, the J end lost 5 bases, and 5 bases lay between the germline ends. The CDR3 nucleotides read TGCGCCAGCAGCCTGGGGAATGAAAAACTGTTTTTT. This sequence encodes CASSLGNEKLFF.

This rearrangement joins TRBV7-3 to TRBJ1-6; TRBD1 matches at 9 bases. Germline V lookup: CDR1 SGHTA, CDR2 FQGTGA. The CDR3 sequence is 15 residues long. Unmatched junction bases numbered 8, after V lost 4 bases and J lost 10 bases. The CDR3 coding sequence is TGTGCCAGCAGCTCAACAGGGGGCGCAAGGTCACCCCTCCACTTT. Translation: CASSSTGGARSPLHF.

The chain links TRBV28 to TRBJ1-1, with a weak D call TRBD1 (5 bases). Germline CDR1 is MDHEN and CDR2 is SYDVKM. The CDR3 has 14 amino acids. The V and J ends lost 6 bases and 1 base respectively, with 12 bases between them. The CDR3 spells CASSLNGGNTEAFF. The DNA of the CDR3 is TGTGCCAGCAGCCTAAACGGGGGGAACACTGAAGCTTTCTTT.

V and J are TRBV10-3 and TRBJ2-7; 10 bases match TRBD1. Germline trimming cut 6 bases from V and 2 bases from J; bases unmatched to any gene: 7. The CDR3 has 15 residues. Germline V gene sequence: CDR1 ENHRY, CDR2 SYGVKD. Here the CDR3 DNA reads TGTGCCATCAGCCCCGGGACAGGGGTTACCTACGAGCAGTACTTC. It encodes CAISPGTGVTYEQYF.

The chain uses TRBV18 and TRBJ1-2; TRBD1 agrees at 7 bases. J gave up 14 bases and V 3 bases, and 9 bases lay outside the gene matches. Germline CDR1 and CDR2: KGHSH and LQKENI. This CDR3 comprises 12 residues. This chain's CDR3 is CASSPGQDSGTF. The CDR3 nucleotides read TGTGCCAGCTCACCCGGACAGGATTCGGGGACCTTC.

Here the CDR3 DNA reads TGTGCCAGCCGCGCGCATAGCACAGATACGCAGTATTTT. It encodes CASRAHSTDTQYF. The chain combines TRBV5-4 with TRBJ2-3; D not resolved. Germline V gene lookup returns CDR1 SGHNT and CDR2 YYREEE (reference sequence). V was shortened by 7 bases and J by 0 bases, with 9 bases between the two germline ends. The CDR3 runs 13 residues.